Included here is one TCR beta chain sequence, with context. This CDR3 spans 14 amino acids. The germline V gene encodes CDR1 MNHEY and CDR2 SMNVEV (reference sequence). V lost 7 bases to trimming and J lost 10 bases; unmatched junction nucleotides: 12. This sample stems from a study of technical replicates of blood from several donors. Profiled with immunoSEQ multiplex PCR; TCRdb holds only in-frame clones, not every one. The table includes about 75,000 clones, just over 90% detected once. The clonotype comes from a human donor in good health. Some clones in this sample may be carry-over from other donors' samples. Specimen: PBMCs. The V gene is TRBV27, the J gene TRBJ1-1, with TRBD1 matching over 10 bases. This CDR3 reads CASNPGGTGVVAFF. The CDR3, as DNA: TGTGCCAGCAACCCTGGGGGGACAGGGGTAGTAGCTTTCTTT.